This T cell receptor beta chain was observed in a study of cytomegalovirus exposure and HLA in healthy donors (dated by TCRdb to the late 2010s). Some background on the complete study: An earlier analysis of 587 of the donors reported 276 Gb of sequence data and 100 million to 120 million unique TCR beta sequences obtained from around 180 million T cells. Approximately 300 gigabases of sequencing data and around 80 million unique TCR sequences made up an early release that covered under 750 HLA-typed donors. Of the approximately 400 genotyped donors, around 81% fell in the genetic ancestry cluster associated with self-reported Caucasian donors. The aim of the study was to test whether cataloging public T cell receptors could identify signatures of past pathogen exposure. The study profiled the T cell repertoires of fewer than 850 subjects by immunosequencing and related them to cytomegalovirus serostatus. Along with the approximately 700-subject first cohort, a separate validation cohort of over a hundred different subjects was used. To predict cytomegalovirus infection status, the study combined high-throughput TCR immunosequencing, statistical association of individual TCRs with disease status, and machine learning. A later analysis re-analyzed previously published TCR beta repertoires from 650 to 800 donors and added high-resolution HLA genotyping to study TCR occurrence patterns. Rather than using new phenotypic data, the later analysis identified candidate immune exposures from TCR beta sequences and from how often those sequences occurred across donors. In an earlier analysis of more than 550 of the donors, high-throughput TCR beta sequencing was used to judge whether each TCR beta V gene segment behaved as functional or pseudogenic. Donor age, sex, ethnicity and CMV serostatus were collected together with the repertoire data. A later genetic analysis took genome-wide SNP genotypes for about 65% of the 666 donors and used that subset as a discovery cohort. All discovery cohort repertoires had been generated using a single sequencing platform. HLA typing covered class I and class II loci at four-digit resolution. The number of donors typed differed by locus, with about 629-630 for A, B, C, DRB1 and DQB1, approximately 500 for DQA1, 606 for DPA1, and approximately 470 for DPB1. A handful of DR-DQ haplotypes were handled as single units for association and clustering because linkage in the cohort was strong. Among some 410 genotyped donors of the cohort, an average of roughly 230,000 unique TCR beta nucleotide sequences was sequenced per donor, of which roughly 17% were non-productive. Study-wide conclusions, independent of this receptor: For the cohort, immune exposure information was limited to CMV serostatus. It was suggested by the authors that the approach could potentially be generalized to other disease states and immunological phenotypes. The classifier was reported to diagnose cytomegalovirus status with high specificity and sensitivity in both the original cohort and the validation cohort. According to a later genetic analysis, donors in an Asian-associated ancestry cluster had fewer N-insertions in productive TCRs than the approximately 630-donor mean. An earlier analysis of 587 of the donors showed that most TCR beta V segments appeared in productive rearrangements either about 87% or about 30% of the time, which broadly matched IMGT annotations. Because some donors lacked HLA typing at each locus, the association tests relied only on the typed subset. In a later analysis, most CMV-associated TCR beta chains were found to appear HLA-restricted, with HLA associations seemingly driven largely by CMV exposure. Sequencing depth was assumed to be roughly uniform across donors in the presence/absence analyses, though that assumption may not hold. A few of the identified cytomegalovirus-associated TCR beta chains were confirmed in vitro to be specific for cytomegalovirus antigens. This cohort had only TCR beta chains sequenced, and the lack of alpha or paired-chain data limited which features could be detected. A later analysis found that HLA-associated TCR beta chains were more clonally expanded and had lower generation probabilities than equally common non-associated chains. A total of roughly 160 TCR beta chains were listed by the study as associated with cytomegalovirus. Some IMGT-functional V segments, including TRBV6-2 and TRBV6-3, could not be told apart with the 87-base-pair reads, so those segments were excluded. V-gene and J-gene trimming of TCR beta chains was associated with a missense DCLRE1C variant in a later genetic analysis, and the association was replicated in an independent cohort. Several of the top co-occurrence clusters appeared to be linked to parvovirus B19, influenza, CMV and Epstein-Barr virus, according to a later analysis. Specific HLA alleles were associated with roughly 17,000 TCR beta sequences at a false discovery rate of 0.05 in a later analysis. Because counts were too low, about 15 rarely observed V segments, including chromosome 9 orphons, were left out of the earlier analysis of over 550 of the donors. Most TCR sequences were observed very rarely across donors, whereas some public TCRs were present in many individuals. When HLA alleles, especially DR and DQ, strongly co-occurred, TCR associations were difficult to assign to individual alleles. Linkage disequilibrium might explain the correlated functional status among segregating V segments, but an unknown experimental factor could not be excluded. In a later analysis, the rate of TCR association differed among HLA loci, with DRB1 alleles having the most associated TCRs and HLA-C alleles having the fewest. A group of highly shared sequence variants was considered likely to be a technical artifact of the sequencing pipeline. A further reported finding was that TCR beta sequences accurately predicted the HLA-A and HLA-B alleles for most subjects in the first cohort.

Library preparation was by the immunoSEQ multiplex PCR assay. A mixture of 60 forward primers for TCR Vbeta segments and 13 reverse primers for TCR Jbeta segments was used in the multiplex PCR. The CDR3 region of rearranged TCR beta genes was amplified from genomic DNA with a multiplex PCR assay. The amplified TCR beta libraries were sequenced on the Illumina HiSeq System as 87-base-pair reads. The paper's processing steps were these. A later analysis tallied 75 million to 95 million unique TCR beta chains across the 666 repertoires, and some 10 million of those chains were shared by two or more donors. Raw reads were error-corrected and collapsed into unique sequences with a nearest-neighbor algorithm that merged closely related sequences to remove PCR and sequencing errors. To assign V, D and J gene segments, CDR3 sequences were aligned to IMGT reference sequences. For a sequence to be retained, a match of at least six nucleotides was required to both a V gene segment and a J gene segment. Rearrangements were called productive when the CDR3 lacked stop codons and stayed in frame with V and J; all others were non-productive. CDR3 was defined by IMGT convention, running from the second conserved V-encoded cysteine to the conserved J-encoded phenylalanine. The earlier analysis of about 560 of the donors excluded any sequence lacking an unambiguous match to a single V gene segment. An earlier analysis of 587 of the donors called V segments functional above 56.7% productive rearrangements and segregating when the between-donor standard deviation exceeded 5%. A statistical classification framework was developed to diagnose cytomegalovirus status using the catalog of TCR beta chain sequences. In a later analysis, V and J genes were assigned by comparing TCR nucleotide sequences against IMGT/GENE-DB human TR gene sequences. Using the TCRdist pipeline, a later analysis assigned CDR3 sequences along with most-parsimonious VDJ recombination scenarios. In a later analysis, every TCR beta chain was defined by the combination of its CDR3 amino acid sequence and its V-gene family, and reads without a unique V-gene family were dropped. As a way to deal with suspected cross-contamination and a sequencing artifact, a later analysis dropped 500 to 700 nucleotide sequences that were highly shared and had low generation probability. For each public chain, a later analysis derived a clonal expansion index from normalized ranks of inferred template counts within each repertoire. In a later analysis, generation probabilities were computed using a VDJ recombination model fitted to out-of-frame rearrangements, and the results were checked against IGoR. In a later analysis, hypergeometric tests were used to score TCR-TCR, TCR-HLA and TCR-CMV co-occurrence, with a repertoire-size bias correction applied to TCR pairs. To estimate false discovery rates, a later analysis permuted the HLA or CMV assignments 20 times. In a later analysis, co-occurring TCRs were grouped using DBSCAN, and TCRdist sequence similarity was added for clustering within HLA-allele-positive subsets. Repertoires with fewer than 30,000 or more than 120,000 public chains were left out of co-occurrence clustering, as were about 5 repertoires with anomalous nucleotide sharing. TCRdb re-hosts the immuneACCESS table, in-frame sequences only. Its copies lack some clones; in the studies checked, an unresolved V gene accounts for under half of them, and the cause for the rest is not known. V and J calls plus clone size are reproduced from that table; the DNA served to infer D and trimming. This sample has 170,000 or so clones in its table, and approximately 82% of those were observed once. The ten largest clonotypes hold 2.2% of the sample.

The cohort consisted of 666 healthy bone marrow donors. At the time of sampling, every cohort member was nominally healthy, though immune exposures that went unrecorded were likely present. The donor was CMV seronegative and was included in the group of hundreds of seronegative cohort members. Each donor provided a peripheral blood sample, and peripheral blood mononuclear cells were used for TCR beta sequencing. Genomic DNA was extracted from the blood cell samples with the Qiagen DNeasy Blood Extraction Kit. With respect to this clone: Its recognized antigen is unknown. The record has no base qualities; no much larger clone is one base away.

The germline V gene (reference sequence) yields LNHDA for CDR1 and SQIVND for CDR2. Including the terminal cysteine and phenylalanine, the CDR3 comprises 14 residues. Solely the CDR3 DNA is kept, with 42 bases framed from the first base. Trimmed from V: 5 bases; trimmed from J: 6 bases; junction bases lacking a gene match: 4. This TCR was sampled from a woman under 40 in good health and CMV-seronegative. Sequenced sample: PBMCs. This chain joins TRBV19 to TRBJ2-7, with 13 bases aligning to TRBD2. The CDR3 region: CASSVTSGRFEQYF. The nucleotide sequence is TGTGCCAGTAGTGTGACTAGCGGGAGGTTCGAGCAGTACTTC.